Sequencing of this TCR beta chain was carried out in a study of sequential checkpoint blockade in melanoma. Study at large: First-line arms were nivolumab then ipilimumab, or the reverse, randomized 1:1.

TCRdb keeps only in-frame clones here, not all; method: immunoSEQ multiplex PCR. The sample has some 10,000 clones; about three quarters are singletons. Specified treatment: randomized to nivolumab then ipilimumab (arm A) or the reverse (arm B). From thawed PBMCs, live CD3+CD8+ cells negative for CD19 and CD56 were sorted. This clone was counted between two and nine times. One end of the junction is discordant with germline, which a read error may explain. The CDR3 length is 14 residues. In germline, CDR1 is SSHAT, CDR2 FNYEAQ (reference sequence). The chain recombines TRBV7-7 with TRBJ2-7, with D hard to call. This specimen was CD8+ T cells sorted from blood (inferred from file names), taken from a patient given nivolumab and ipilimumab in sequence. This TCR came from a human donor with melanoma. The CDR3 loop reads CASSPTALSYEQYF. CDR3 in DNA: TGTGCTAGCAGCCCCACCGCGCTGTCCTACGAGCAGTACTTC.